These T cell receptor beta chains were read from a single sample in a study of T cell repertoires in cytomegalovirus infection. MiXCR was run by TCRdb on the reads, yielding one entry per CDR3 protein. This table has fewer than 350,000 distinct CDR3 sequences, roughly 17% appearing once. Sequenced input: PBMCs. The receptors here all came from a human donor in good health (CMV status not recorded). Some clones in this sample may be carry-over from other donors' samples. Both conserved end residues are part of each CDR3. A D gene is named only where the DNA matches it firmly. Not every row has a clone size; where given, it reads once, few, many or a size class.

v_gene,d_gene,abundance,j_gene,CDR3nt,CDR3aa
TRBV28,NA,NA,TRBJ1-5,TGTGCCAGCAGTTTTGGGGAGGTACAGCCCCAGCATTTT,CASSFGEVQPQHF
TRBV6-6,NA,few,TRBJ2-6,TGTGCCAGCGGAGGGGACGGACGCTCTGGGGCCAACGTCCTGACTTTC,CASGGDGRSGANVLTF
TRBV12-3/TRBV12-4,NA,many,TRBJ1-1,TGTGCCAGCAGTTTAGTTGACAGGTCGAACACTGAAGCTTTCTTT,CASSLVDRSNTEAFF
TRBV7-2,TRBD1,many,TRBJ1-2,TGTGCCAGCAGCTCTACCCTTACAGGGGGCGAGTCCTATGGCTACACCTTC,CASSSTLTGGESYGYTF
TRBV20-1,NA,few,TRBJ1-3,TGCAGTGCTCGGACCTCTCTGGGAAACACCATATATTTT,CSARTSLGNTIYF
TRBV20-1,NA,NA,TRBJ2-3,TGCAGTGCTAGAAGCGACGGGCGGGGAGGTAGCACAGATACGCAGTATTTT,CSARSDGRGGSTDTQYF
TRBV12-3/TRBV12-4,TRBD2,few,TRBJ2-1,TGTGCCAGCAGTTTCAATAGCGGGGCTATCTACAATGAGCAGTTCTTC,CASSFNSGAIYNEQFF
TRBV5-5,NA,NA,TRBJ1-6,TGTGCCAGCAGCTTGGTGGGGGACCATAATTCACCCCTCCACTTT,CASSLVGDHNSPLHF
TRBV6-1,NA,NA,TRBJ1-1,TGTGCCAGCAGTGAATTTGCGGAGAACACTGAAGCTTTCTTT,CASSEFAENTEAFF
TRBV4-2,TRBD1,NA,TRBJ2-1,TGTGCCAGCAGCGTTGCCAGCGTAGGGGGCAGCTCCTACAATGAGCAGTTCTTC,CASSVASVGGSSYNEQFF
TRBV7-2,NA,many,TRBJ2-1,TGTGCCAGCAGCCCCCCCGGGGGGCGCTCCTACAATGAGCAGTTCTTC,CASSPPGGRSYNEQFF
TRBV28,TRBD1,many,TRBJ1-2,TGTGCCAGCAGTTTGGGACAGACGTATGGCTACACCTTC,CASSLGQTYGYTF
TRBV7-2,NA,many,TRBJ1-4,TGTGCCAGCAGCTTTAACGGACTAACTAATGAAAAACTGTTTTTT,CASSFNGLTNEKLFF
TRBV7-2,NA,many,TRBJ2-4,TGTGCCAGCAGCTTTGGGACTTCAAACATTCAGTACTTC,CASSFGTSNIQYF
TRBV7-6,NA,NA,TRBJ2-7,TGTGCCAGCAGCTTAGGCCCAGTCAACTACGAGCAGTACTTC,CASSLGPVNYEQYF
TRBV12-3/TRBV12-4,TRBD1,NA,TRBJ2-7,TGTGCCAGCAGTTGGACAGGGGCCCACGTCGAGCAGTACTTC,CASSWTGAHVEQYF
TRBV3-1,NA,few,TRBJ2-3,TGTGCCAGCAGCCGCGGGACACTGAGCACAGATACGCAGTATTTT,CASSRGTLSTDTQYF
TRBV10-3,TRBD1,few,TRBJ1-4,TGTGCCATCAGACAGGGGGAGAATGAAAAACTGTTTTTT,CAIRQGENEKLFF
TRBV10-3,NA,few,TRBJ2-7,TGTGCCATCAGTGGCGGGGAGACCTACGAGCAGTACTTC,CAISGGETYEQYF
TRBV7-9,NA,few,TRBJ1-5,TGTGCCAGCAGCCGGGACGGTTATAGCAATCAGCCCCAGCATTTT,CASSRDGYSNQPQHF
TRBV2,NA,few,TRBJ1-2,TGTGCCAGCAGTGTAAGGACCGAGAACTATGGCTACACCTTC,CASSVRTENYGYTF
TRBV27,NA,NA,TRBJ1-1,TGTGCCAGCAGTTTATCCGGGACACCGAACACTGAAGCTTTCTTT,CASSLSGTPNTEAFF
TRBV12-3/TRBV12-4,NA,NA,TRBJ2-2,TGTGCCAGCAGTTTCAATCAGGGGCAGGGCACCGGGGAGCTGTTTTTT,CASSFNQGQGTGELFF
TRBV5-6,NA,NA,TRBJ1-5,TGTGCCAGCAGCTTGGCCGGCATTGATCAGCCCCAGCATTTT,CASSLAGIDQPQHF
TRBV4-1,NA,NA,TRBJ2-7,TGCGCCAGCAGCCAAGATCGGGGGAGGCTCTACGAGCAGTACTTC,CASSQDRGRLYEQYF
TRBV7-3,NA,many,TRBJ1-1,TGTGCCAGCAGCAGCATGAGCGACACTGAAGCTTTCTTT,CASSSMSDTEAFF
TRBV10-3,NA,few,TRBJ1-3,TGTGCCATCAGGCCCTGGGGCTCTGGAAACACCATATATTTT,CAIRPWGSGNTIYF
TRBV7-4,NA,NA,TRBJ1-3,TGTGCCAGCAGCTCGGTTGGGACCTCTGGAAACACCATATATTTT,CASSSVGTSGNTIYF
TRBV18,TRBD2,few,TRBJ2-3,TGTGCCAGCTCACCACGTTCTAGCGGGGGGGCCTGGGATACGCAGTATTTT,CASSPRSSGGAWDTQYF
TRBV7-2,NA,many,TRBJ1-4,TGTGCCAGCAGCTTAGACCGGGAAAAACTGTTTTTT,CASSLDREKLFF
TRBV7-2,NA,many,TRBJ2-5,TGTGCCAGCAGCTATGCGTACCAAGAGACCCAGTACTTC,CASSYAYQETQYF
TRBV4-1,NA,few,TRBJ1-4,TGCGCCAGCAGCCAAGGAGAAGGACCCGGGAATGAAAAACTGTTTTTT,CASSQGEGPGNEKLFF
TRBV3-1,NA,NA,TRBJ2-1,TGTGCCAGCAGCCTGCTTGGGCCCAACAACAATGAGCAGTTCTTC,CASSLLGPNNNEQFF
TRBV19,NA,few,TRBJ2-2,TGTGCCAGTAGTATAGAGGGCCCCGGGGAGCTGTTTTTT,CASSIEGPGELFF
TRBV19,NA,many,TRBJ2-1,TGTGCCAGTAGTATAGTGAACACCCTAGGGGAGCAGTTCTTC,CASSIVNTLGEQFF
TRBV4-1,NA,many,TRBJ1-5,TGCGCCAGCAGCCAAGATATGACGGGAATTGAGCAGCCCCAGCATTTT,CASSQDMTGIEQPQHF
TRBV19,NA,NA,TRBJ1-2,TGTGCCAGTAGTAGACAGCTCTATGGCTACACCTTC,CASSRQLYGYTF
TRBV28,TRBD1,few,TRBJ2-3,TGTGCCAGCAAGGGGGCACAGGCCTCTGGGGATACGCAGTATTTT,CASKGAQASGDTQYF
TRBV7-9,TRBD2,few,TRBJ2-5,TGTGCCAGCAGCCGCGGGGGCCAAGAGACCCAGTACTTC,CASSRGGQETQYF
TRBV12-3/TRBV12-4,TRBD2,many,TRBJ2-1,TGTGCCAGCAGAGGACTAGCGGGTCCCTACAATGAGCAGTTCTTC,CASRGLAGPYNEQFF
TRBV2,NA,NA,TRBJ2-7,TGTGCCAGCAGAGGACTGGAGTCGGGTGAGCAGTACTTC,CASRGLESGEQYF
TRBV5-6,NA,NA,TRBJ1-5,TGTGCCAGCAGCGACGGAATAAATCAGCCCCAGCATTTT,CASSDGINQPQHF
TRBV7-7,NA,many,TRBJ1-1,TGTGCTAGCAGCTTAAAGCAGAACACTGAAGCTTTCTTT,CASSLKQNTEAFF
TRBV5-5,NA,many,TRBJ2-1,TGTGCCAGCAGCTTGTTCAATGAGCAGTTCTTC,CASSLFNEQFF
TRBV20-1,NA,NA,TRBJ2-5,TGCAGTGCTCAGGGGGGCTTAGAGACCCAGTACTTC,CSAQGGLETQYF
TRBV10-3,NA,NA,TRBJ2-3,TGTGCCATCAGTGAGACAGGGTTCACAGATACGCAGTATTTT,CAISETGFTDTQYF
TRBV19,NA,many,TRBJ1-3,TGTGCCAGTAGCCCCTTGGGGAACAGCGAAACTGGAAACACCATATATTTT,CASSPLGNSETGNTIYF
TRBV7-2,NA,NA,TRBJ2-5,TGTGCCAGCACCGGTGCGGGGAGGGAGACCCAGTACTTC,CASTGAGRETQYF
TRBV6-5,NA,NA,TRBJ1-2,TGTGCCAGCAGTGACGCGGGGATAGGCTATGGCTACACCTTC,CASSDAGIGYGYTF
TRBV12-3/TRBV12-4,TRBD1,few,TRBJ1-1,TGTGCCAGCAGGGGAGTTGGGACAGGGTGGGACACTGAAGCTTTCTTT,CASRGVGTGWDTEAFF
TRBV11-2,TRBD2,few,TRBJ2-7,TGTGCCAGCAGCTTCACCGGACTAGCCGGGCAGTACTTC,CASSFTGLAGQYF
TRBV28,NA,few,TRBJ1-2,TGTGCCAGCAGTTCCCAGGACAGAAACGGCTACACCTTC,CASSSQDRNGYTF
TRBV6-4,NA,NA,TRBJ1-1,TGTGCCAGCAGTGACCAGAGCGGGACTGAAGCTTTCTTT,CASSDQSGTEAFF
TRBV7-2,NA,once,TRBJ2-7,TGTGCCAGCAGTTTTCTACGCTCTTCCTACGAGCAGTACTTC,CASSFLRSSYEQYF
TRBV7-9,NA,few,TRBJ2-5,TGTGCCAGCAGCTTAGTAATAGCTGTAGTGGAGACCCAGTACTTC,CASSLVIAVVETQYF
TRBV12-3/TRBV12-4,NA,few,TRBJ2-5,TGTGCCAGCAGTGCCCGACTGGAAGAGACCCAGTACTTC,CASSARLEETQYF
TRBV7-8,NA,NA,TRBJ2-7,TGTGCCAGCAGCCCACTATCGCCTAGCGAGCAGTACTTC,CASSPLSPSEQYF